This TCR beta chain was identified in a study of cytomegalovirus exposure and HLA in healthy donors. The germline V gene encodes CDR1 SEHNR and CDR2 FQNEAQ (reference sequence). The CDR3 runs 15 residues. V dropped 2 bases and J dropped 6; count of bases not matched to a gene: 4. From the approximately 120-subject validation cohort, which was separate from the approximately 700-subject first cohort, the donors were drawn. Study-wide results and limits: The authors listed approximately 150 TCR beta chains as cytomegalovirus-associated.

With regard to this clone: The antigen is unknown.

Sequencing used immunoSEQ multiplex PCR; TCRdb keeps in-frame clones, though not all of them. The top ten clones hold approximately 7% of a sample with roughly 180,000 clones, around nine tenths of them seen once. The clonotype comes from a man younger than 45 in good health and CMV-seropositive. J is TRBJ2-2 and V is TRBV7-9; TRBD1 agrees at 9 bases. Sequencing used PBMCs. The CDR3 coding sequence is TGTGCCAGCAGCTTACGGGACAGGGATCCCGGGGAGCTGTTTTTT. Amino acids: CASSLRDRDPGELFF.